Listed below are T cell receptor beta chains from one sample, sequenced in a study of shared clonotypes between healthy human individuals. Using immunoSEQ multiplex PCR, the repertoire was profiled, and TCRdb retains in-frame clones only, with some absent. The table shows around 1.5 million clones, with 95% to 99% occurring only once. The sample comprised naive CD4+ T cells sorted from blood. These receptors came from a man aged 30-40 years in good health. Both conserved end residues are part of each CDR3. The D gene is left open where the match is weak. Some rows mark clone size as missing; the rest say once, few, many or name a class of expanded clone.

clone_size d_call j_call v_call cdr3_aa cdr3_nt
. TRBD1 TRBJ2-7 TRBV5-1 CASSLEGQGFEQYF TGCGCCAGCAGCTTGGAAGGACAGGGGTTCGAGCAGTACTTC
. . TRBJ2-7 TRBV30 CACQPPIRGALGYEQYF TGTGCCTGTCAACCCCCAATCCGCGGGGCCCTAGGATACGAGCAGTACTTC
. TRBD2 TRBJ2-7 TRBV5-1 CASSSAGGSYEQYF TGCGCCAGCAGCTCAGCGGGAGGATCCTACGAGCAGTACTTC
. . TRBJ1-4 TRBV28 CASTFGAGVEKLFF TGTGCCAGCACCTTCGGCGCAGGGGTGGAAAAACTGTTTTTT
. TRBD2 TRBJ2-2 TRBV5-4 CASSRSGRAGTGELFF TGTGCCAGCAGCAGAAGCGGGAGGGCCGGAACCGGGGAGCTGTTTTTT
. TRBD1 TRBJ2-7 TRBV4-1 CASSQGPPDRTTYYEQYF TGCGCCAGCAGCCAAGGGCCACCGGACAGGACCACTTACTACGAGCAGTACTTC
. . TRBJ2-7 TRBV9 CASSVGPKSQHEQYF TGTGCCAGCAGCGTAGGCCCGAAAAGTCAACACGAGCAGTACTTC
. . TRBJ2-6 TRBV10-3 CAIMQGTGANVLTF TGTGCCATCATGCAGGGCACTGGGGCCAACGTCCTGACTTTC
. TRBD2 TRBJ2-3 TRBV7-9 CASSSALSAGVWDTQYF TGTGCCAGCAGCTCTGCTCTATCCGCGGGGGTATGGGATACGCAGTATTTT
. . TRBJ2-7 TRBV28 CASSPPSFATYEQYF TGTGCCAGCAGTCCGCCTTCGTTCGCTACCTACGAGCAGTACTTC
. . TRBJ2-1 TRBV29-1 CSVEAANPDYNEQFF TGCAGCGTTGAAGCGGCGAATCCGGATTACAATGAGCAGTTCTTC
once TRBD1 TRBJ2-1 TRBV5-1 CASSKGTGKYNEQFF TGCGCCAGCAGCAAAGGGACAGGGAAATACAATGAGCAGTTCTTC
. . TRBJ2-2 TRBV2 CASSVVIPGELFF TGTGCCAGCAGTGTGGTTATCCCCGGGGAGCTGTTTTTT
. TRBD1 TRBJ2-7 TRBV10-3 CAIRQGAAYEQYF TGTGCCATCCGACAGGGGGCGGCCTACGAGCAGTACTTC
once TRBD1 TRBJ2-7 TRBV5-4 CASSSRQGAGEQYF TGTGCCAGCAGCTCTAGACAGGGGGCGGGCGAGCAGTACTTC
. . TRBJ2-1 TRBV29-1 CSALGDLYNEQFF TGCAGCGCCCTAGGGGACTTATACAATGAGCAGTTCTTC
. . TRBJ2-1 TRBV18 CASSPPGEWQFF TGTGCCAGCTCACCACCAGGGGAGTGGCAGTTCTTC
. . TRBJ2-5 TRBV7-9 CASSLAGVETQYF TGTGCCAGCAGCTTAGCTGGGGTAGAGACCCAGTACTTC
. TRBD1 TRBJ2-7 TRBV7-6 CASSLGQGDEQYF TGTGCCAGCAGCTTAGGGCAGGGGGACGAGCAGTACTTC
. . TRBJ2-2 TRBV11-2 CASSYQGRNTGELFF TGTGCCAGCAGCTATCAGGGGCGGAACACCGGGGAGCTGTTTTTT
. TRBD1 TRBJ2-5 TRBV5-5 CASSLAPDRGETQYF TGTGCCAGCAGCTTGGCGCCGGACAGGGGAGAGACCCAGTACTTC
. TRBD2 TRBJ2-2 TRBV11-3 CASSRGLANTGELFF TGTGCCAGCAGCCGGGGACTAGCTAACACCGGGGAGCTGTTTTTT
. TRBD1 TRBJ2-1 TRBV5-4 CASSARDRGLYNEQFF TGTGCCAGCAGCGCGAGAGACAGGGGGCTCTACAATGAGCAGTTCTTC
. . TRBJ2-2 TRBV6-6 CASSFRQPNTGELFF TGTGCCAGCAGTTTCCGACAGCCGAACACCGGGGAGCTGTTTTTT
. . TRBJ2-2 TRBV5-4 CASSLSTQGSGELFF TGTGCCAGCAGCTTGTCTACCCAAGGGTCCGGGGAGCTGTTTTTT
once . TRBJ2-3 TRBV7-8 CASSLTLLESDTQYF TGTGCCAGCAGCTTAACGCTACTGGAGTCAGATACGCAGTATTTT
. TRBD1 TRBJ2-7 TRBV5-1 CASSLGWGSGGYEQYF TGCGCCAGCAGCTTGGGATGGGGTTCAGGGGGCTACGAGCAGTACTTC
. . TRBJ2-2 TRBV11-2 CASRLGHNTGELFF TGTGCCAGCAGACTAGGACACAACACCGGGGAGCTGTTTTTT
. . TRBJ2-3 TRBV19 CASSTWSPSTDTQYF TGTGCCAGTAGTACCTGGAGCCCTAGCACAGATACGCAGTATTTT
. . TRBJ2-5 TRBV7-6 CASSLVRSGRQETQYF TGTGCCAGCAGCTTAGTCCGTTCGGGCCGTCAAGAGACCCAGTACTTC
. . TRBJ1-1 TRBV29-1 CSVEDRGVNTEAFF TGCAGCGTTGAAGATCGAGGTGTGAACACTGAAGCTTTCTTT
. TRBD2 TRBJ2-1 TRBV11-2 CASSPRSSGVSNEQFF TGTGCCAGCAGCCCCCGTAGTAGCGGGGTATCTAATGAGCAGTTCTTC
. TRBD1 TRBJ2-1 TRBV19 CASSSRTGAYNEQFF TGTGCCAGTAGTAGCCGGACAGGGGCCTACAATGAGCAGTTCTTC
. TRBD1 TRBJ2-3 TRBV10-1 CASSESRGQGMVTDTQYF TGCGCCAGCAGTGAGTCCCGGGGACAGGGCATGGTGACAGATACGCAGTATTTT
. . TRBJ2-4 TRBV19 CASSTRPQGGFGIQYF TGTGCCAGTAGTACACGGCCCCAGGGGGGCTTCGGCATTCAGTACTTC
. . TRBJ1-4 TRBV7-8 CASRPGWTNEKLFF TGTGCCAGCAGACCAGGGTGGACTAATGAAAAACTGTTTTTT
. . TRBJ1-1 TRBV5-4 CASSLYKQGDPEAFF TGTGCCAGCAGCTTATATAAACAGGGTGACCCTGAAGCTTTCTTT
. TRBD1 TRBJ1-5 TRBV2 CASRNRQGSNQPQHF TGTGCCAGCAGAAATAGACAGGGCAGCAATCAGCCCCAGCATTTT
. . TRBJ2-7 TRBV9 CASSVAGKGYEQYF TGTGCCAGCAGCGTAGCAGGGAAAGGCTACGAGCAGTACTTC
. . TRBJ2-6 TRBV19 CASSPEGLSGANVLTF TGTGCCAGTAGTCCTGAAGGACTCTCTGGGGCCAACGTCCTGACTTTC
. TRBD2 TRBJ2-2 TRBV10-3 CAISDLAGGAGGELFF TGTGCCATCAGTGACTTAGCGGGAGGAGCTGGCGGGGAGCTGTTTTTT
. TRBD1 TRBJ2-1 TRBV7-7 CASSLEGQWSGNEQFF TGTGCTAGCAGCTTAGAGGGACAGTGGTCAGGCAATGAGCAGTTCTTC
. . TRBJ1-1 TRBV5-1 CASSSGTLNTEAFF TGCGCCAGCAGCTCTGGTACCTTGAACACTGAAGCTTTCTTT
. TRBD1 TRBJ1-2 TRBV7-2 CASSLVSWQGADGYTF TGTGCCAGCAGCTTAGTTTCGTGGCAGGGGGCCGATGGCTACACCTTC
. . TRBJ2-7 TRBV11-2 CASSLGHRAVEQYF TGTGCCAGCAGCCTGGGGCACAGGGCGGTGGAGCAGTACTTC
. . TRBJ1-5 TRBV30 CAWSVVGRGSNQPQHF TGTGCCTGGAGTGTCGTGGGGCGAGGGAGCAATCAGCCCCAGCATTTT
. . TRBJ2-7 TRBV5-8 CASRYNVNEQYF TGTGCCAGCAGGTACAACGTTAACGAGCAGTACTTC